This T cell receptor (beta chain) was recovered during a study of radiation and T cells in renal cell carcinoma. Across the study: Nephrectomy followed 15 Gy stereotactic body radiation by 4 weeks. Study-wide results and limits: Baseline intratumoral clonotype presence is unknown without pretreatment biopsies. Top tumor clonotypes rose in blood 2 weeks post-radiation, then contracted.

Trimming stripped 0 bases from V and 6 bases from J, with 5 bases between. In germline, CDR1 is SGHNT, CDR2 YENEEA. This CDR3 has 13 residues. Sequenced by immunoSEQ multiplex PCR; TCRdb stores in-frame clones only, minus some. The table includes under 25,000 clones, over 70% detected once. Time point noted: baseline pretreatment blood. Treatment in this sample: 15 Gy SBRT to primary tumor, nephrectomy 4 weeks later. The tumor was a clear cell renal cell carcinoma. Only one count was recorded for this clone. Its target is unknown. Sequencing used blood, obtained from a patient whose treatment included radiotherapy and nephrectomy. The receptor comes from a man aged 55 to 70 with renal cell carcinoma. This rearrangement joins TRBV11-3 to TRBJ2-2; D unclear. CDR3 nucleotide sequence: TGTGCCAGCAGCTTAGATTTTTCCGGGGAGCTGTTTTTT. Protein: CASSLDFSGELFF.